This note documents a single T cell receptor beta chain sequence. What it binds is not known. The ends were cut back, 1 base at V and 8 bases at J, with 14 bases in the middle. The CDR3 is 13 residues long. Germline V gene sequence: CDR1 DFQATT, CDR2 SNEGSKA (reference sequence). RNA transcripts were the source from which TCR beta CDR3 regions were amplified. In the first round, RT-PCR was carried out with HTBI primers, and a multiplex PCR formed the second round. TCRdb ran MiXCR on the multiplex PCR reads and lists one entry per CDR3 protein. The data contain 200,000 to 250,000 distinct CDR3 sequences, around 45% of them singletons. The data derive from a study of Graves' ophthalmopathy and Graves' hyperthyroidism. Donors with ophthalmopathy: moderate-to-severe activity, CAS ≥3, NOSPECS ≥4, duration under 3 months. Other autoimmune disease, uncontrolled infection, pregnancy and lactation led to exclusion. It was from 8.5 to 10 ml of fresh peripheral blood that the PBMCs came.

Whole-study results and caveats: Ophthalmopathy and stable hyperthyroidism were discriminated by a 13-signature model, with about 90% sensitivity and around 81% specificity.

Material: peripheral blood. This clonotype was obtained from an adult man with Graves' ophthalmopathy. The gene calls are TRBV20-1 and TRBJ1-2, with D possibly being TRBD1 (5 bases). CDR3 coding DNA: TGCAGTGCTAGAGTCATGGGCGCAGGGGGCTACACCTTC. Amino acid sequence: CSARVMGAGGYTF.